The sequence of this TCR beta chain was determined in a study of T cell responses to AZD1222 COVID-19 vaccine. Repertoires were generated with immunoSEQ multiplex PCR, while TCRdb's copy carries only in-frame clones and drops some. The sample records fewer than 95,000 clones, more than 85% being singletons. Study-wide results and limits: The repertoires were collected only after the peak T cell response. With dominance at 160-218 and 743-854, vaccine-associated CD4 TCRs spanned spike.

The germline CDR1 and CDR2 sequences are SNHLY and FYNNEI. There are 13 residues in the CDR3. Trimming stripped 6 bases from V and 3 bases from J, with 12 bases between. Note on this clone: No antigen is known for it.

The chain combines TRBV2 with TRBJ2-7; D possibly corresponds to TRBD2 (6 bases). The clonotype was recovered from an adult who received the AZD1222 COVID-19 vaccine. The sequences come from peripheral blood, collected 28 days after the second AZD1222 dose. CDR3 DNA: TGTGCCAGCAGCGGGAGCGCTATCTACGAGCAGTACTTC. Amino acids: CASSGSAIYEQYF.